This T cell receptor beta chain is drawn from a study of cytomegalovirus exposure and HLA in healthy donors. Study-wide background: Across 350 to 500 genotyped donors, more than 75% landed in the Caucasian-associated ancestry cluster.

Amplification used 60 Vbeta primers and 13 Jbeta primers. How the authors handled the data: Approximately 79 million unique TCR beta chains, some 10 million of them shared, were counted by a later analysis. The method was immunoSEQ multiplex PCR; TCRdb's version includes in-frame clones alone and lacks a portion of them. That table furnishes V, J and clone size, whereas the DNA furnished D and trimming. In the table there are 60,000 to 70,000 clones, over 60% of which are singletons. Broader study findings: The authors later found HLA-associated TCR beta chains more clonally expanded than equally common others. CMV serostatus was the sole immune exposure data available.

As for this clone: Its antigen is unknown.

This TCR came from a woman aged 45-60 years in good health and CMV-seronegative. Material: PBMCs.

The CDR3 bases are TGTGCCACCTCGTGGCAGGGAGGCGGAGAGACCCAGTACTTC. Translating gives CATSWQGGGETQYF. The chain employs TRBV7-2 and TRBJ2-5, with D possibly TRBD2 on 6 matching bases. Trimming stripped 10 bases from V and 4 bases from J, with 19 bases between. This CDR3 comprises 14 residues. The V gene's germline CDR1 is SGHTA and CDR2 FQGNSA.